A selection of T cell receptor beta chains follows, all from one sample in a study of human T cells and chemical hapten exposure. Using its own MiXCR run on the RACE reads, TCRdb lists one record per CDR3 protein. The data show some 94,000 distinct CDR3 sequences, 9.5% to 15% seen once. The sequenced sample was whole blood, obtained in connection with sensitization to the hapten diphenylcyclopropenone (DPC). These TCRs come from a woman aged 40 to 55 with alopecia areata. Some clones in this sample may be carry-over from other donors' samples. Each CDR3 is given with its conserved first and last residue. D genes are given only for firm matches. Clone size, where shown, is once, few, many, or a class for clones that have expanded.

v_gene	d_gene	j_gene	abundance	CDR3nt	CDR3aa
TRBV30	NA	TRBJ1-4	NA	TGTGCCTGCCGTACCGGCGCCAGTCTGTTTTTT	CACRTGASLFF
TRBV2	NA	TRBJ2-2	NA	TGTGCCAGCAGTGAACAGGGTATTCAGACCGGGGAGCTGTTTTTT	CASSEQGIQTGELFF
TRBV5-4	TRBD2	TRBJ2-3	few	TGTGCCAGCAGCGGGAGCGGGAGGGGTACAGATACGCAGTATTTT	CASSGSGRGTDTQYF
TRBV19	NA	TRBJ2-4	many	TGTGCCAGTAGTATCCGGGGCGAGGCGGCCAAAAACATTCAGTACTTC	CASSIRGEAAKNIQYF
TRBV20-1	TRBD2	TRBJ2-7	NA	TGCAGTGCACAAGGGACTAGCGGGACCTACGAGCAGTACTTC	CSAQGTSGTYEQYF
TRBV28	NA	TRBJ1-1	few	TGTGCCAGCAGTTTCTTGAACACTGAAGCTTTCTTT	CASSFLNTEAFF
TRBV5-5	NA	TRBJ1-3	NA	TGTGCCAGCAGCTACAGGGTCACTGGAAACACCATATATTTT	CASSYRVTGNTIYF
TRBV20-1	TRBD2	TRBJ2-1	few	TGCAGTGCTCAGAGACCTAGCGGGGTGGTGAATGAGCAGTTCTTC	CSAQRPSGVVNEQFF
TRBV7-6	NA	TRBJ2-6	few	TGTGCCAGCACCCACAGGTCCGGGGCCAACGTCCTGACTTTC	CASTHRSGANVLTF
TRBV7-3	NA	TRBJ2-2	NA	TGTGCCAGCAGCTACACAGGGCCTAACACCGGGGAGCTGTTTTTT	CASSYTGPNTGELFF
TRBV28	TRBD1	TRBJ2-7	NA	TGTGCCAGCAAAAGGGACAGATTCTACGAGCAGTACTTC	CASKRDRFYEQYF
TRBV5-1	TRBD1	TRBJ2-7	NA	TGCGCCAGCAGCCAACCGGGACAGGGCCAGTGGTCCTACGAGCAGTACTTC	CASSQPGQGQWSYEQYF
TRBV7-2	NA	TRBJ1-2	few	TGTGCCAGCAGCAACGGGGGACCCCTAGCTAACTATGGCTACACCTTC	CASSNGGPLANYGYTF
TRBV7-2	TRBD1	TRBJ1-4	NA	TGTGCCAGCAGCTTACAGGGGGGACGTGAAAAACTGTTTTTT	CASSLQGGREKLFF
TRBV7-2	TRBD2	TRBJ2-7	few	TGTGCCAGCGCCTCTAGCGGGAGGGCGTTCGAGCAGTACTTC	CASASSGRAFEQYF
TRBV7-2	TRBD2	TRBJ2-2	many	TGTGCCAGCAGCTTTCTAGCGGGAGCCCCACATTTCAACACCGGGGAGCTGTTTTTT	CASSFLAGAPHFNTGELFF
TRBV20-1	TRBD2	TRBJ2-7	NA	TGCAGTGCTAGCTTTGCGCGGGAGGGCTACGAGCAGTACTTC	CSASFAREGYEQYF
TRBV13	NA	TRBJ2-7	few	TGTGCCAGCAGCCCACCTTCGGGGCGAGAGCAGTACTTC	CASSPPSGREQYF
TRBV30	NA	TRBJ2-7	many	TGTGCCTGGAGTGTAGGAGGGGACATGAGATACGAGCAGTACTTC	CAWSVGGDMRYEQYF
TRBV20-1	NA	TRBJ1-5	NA	TGCAGTGCTAGAGCCGGAAGGGCGGAACAGCCCCAGCATTTT	CSARAGRAEQPQHF
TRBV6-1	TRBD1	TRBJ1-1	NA	TGTGCCAGCAGCATGGGACAGGCCAACACTGAAGCTTTCTTT	CASSMGQANTEAFF
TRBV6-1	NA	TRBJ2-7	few	TGTGCCAGCAACCCGACGGCAGGGTACGAGCAGTACTTC	CASNPTAGYEQYF
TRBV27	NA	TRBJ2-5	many	TGTGCCAGCAGTTTTGTAGGGGCAAAGACCCAGTACTTC	CASSFVGAKTQYF
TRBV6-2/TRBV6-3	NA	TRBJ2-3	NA	TGTGCCAGCAGTTTGACCCGGGCGCAGTATTTT	CASSLTRAQYF
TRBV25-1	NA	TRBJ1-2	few	TGTGCCAGCAGTCCCCTCAGCCTTCCAGACTATGGCTACACCTTC	CASSPLSLPDYGYTF
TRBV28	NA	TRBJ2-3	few	TGTGCCAGCAGCAGGGGGGGAGGAGGGCAGTATTTT	CASSRGGGGQYF
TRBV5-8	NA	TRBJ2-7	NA	TGTGCCAGCAGCTTGAGTGTGAGCTCCGAGCAGTACTTC	CASSLSVSSEQYF
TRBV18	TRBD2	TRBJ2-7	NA	TGTGCCAGCTCGGGCGGGAGCCACGAGCAGTACTTC	CASSGGSHEQYF
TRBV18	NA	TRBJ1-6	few	TGTGCCAGCTCACCTGAGTCATGGGGGTATAATTCACCCCTCCACTTT	CASSPESWGYNSPLHF
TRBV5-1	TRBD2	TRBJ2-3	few	TGCGCCAGCAGCTCAGGGACTAGCGGGAGTGATACGCAGTATTTT	CASSSGTSGSDTQYF
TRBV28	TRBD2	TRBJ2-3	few	TGTGCCAGCAGTCGAGGGACTAGCGGAGACACAGATACGCAGTATTTT	CASSRGTSGDTDTQYF
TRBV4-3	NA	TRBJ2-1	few	TGCGCCAGCAGCCAGGATATGACGAGCTACAATGAGCAGTTCTTC	CASSQDMTSYNEQFF
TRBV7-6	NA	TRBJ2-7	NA	TGTGCCAGCAGCTTAAACCCCCTCTTAGAGCAGTACTTC	CASSLNPLLEQYF
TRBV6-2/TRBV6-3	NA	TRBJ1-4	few	TGTGCCAGCAGTGGGACCGGGACAACTTATGAAAAACTGTTTTTT	CASSGTGTTYEKLFF
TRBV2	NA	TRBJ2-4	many	TGTGCCAGCAGTGAAGTGGGTGCTTCCAAAAACATTCAGTACTTC	CASSEVGASKNIQYF
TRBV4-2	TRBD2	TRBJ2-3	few	TGTGCCAGCAGCCAAGATTCAAGGACTAGCGGTCAGGATACGCAGTATTTT	CASSQDSRTSGQDTQYF
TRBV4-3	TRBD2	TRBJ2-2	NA	TGCGCCAGCAGCCAGGGGACTAGCGGGGTAAACACCGGGGAGCTGTTTTTT	CASSQGTSGVNTGELFF
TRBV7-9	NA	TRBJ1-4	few	TGTGCCAGCAGCCCACGGGCCTCTAATGAAAAACTGTTTTTT	CASSPRASNEKLFF
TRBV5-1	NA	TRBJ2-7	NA	TGCGCCAGCAGCCTGAGGCACTCCTACGAGCAGTACTTC	CASSLRHSYEQYF
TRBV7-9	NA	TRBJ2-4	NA	TGTGCCAGCAGCTTTGCAGGGCTCAAGAAAAACATTCAGTACTTC	CASSFAGLKKNIQYF
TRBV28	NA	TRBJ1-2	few	TGTGCCAGCAATAGCAGGGGCGAAGCTAACTATGGCTACACCTTC	CASNSRGEANYGYTF
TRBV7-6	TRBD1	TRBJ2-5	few	TGTGCCAGCAGCTCTTGGACAGGGCAAAAAGAGACCCAGTACTTC	CASSSWTGQKETQYF
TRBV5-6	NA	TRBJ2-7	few	TGTGCCAGCAGCTTGTTACTGGATTACGAGCAGTACTTC	CASSLLLDYEQYF
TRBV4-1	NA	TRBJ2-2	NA	TGCGCCAGCAGCCAAGATTCAGGGCTAAAGGGGAGGACCGGGGAGCTGTTTTTT	CASSQDSGLKGRTGELFF
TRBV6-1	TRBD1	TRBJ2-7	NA	TGTGCCAGCATGAGAGGACAGGGGCTTGGCGAGCAGTACTTC	CASMRGQGLGEQYF
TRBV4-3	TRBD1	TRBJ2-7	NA	TGCGCCAGCAGCCTCGACCCCCCATCCGGGACAGGGACCTACGAGCAGTACTTC	CASSLDPPSGTGTYEQYF
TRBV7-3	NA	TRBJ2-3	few	TGTGCCAGCAGCTCGGGACATATCACAGATACGCAGTATTTT	CASSSGHITDTQYF
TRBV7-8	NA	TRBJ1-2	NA	TGTGCCAGCAGCCCCGCCCGGGGTCCGGATGGCTACACCTTC	CASSPARGPDGYTF